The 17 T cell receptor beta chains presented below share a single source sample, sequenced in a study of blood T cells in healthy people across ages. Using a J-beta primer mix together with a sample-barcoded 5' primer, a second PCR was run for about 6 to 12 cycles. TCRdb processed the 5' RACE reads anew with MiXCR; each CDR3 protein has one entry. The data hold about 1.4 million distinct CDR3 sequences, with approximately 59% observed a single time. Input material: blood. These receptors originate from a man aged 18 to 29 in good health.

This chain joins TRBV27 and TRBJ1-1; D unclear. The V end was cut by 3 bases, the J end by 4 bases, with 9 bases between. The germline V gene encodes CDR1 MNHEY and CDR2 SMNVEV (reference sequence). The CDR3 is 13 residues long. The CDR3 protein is CASSLVALTEAFF. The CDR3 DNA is TGTGCCAGCAGTTTGGTGGCCCTCACTGAAGCTTTCTTT.

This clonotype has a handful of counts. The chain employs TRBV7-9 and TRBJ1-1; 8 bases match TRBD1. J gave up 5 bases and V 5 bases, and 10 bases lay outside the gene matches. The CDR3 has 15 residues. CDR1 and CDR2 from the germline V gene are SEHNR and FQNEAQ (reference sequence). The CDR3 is CASSENRGDNTEAFF. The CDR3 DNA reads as TGTGCCAGCAGCGAGAACAGGGGGGATAATACTGAAGCTTTCTTT.

This CDR3 reads CASSQTPDRPQAFF. CDR3 nucleotides: TGTGCCAGCAGCCAAACTCCGGACAGGCCCCAAGCTTTCTTT. The gene calls are TRBV4-2 and TRBJ1-1, with 7 bases that match TRBD1. CDR1 and CDR2 from the germline V gene are LGHNA and YNFKEQ. CDR3 size: 14 residues. V lost 2 bases to trimming and J lost 9 bases; unmatched junction nucleotides: 9.

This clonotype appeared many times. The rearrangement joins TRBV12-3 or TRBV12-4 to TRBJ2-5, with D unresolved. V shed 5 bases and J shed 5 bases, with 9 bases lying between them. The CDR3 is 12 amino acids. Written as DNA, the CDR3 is TGTGCCAGCAGTCCCACAAGGGAGACCCAGTACTTC. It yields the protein CASSPTRETQYF.

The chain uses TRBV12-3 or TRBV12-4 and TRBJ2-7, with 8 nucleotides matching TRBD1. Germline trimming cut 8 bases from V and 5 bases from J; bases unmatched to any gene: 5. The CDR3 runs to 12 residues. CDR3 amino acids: CASGQGHHEQYF. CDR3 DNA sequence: TGTGCCAGCGGACAGGGCCATCACGAGCAGTACTTC.

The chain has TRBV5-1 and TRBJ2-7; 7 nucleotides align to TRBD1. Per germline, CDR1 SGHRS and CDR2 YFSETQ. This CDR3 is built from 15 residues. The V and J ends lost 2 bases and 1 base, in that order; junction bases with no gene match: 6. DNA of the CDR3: TGCGCCAGCAGCTTACCCGGACAGGAGTCCTACGAGCAGTACTTC. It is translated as CASSLPGQESYEQYF.

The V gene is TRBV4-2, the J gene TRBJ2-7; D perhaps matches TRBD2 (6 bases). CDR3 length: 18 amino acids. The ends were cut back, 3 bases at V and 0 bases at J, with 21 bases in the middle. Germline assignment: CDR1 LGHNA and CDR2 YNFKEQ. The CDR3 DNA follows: TGTGCCAGCAGCCACCTCGAGGGGCGGGGCCTCAGCTCCTACGAGCAGTACTTC. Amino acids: CASSHLEGRGLSSYEQYF.

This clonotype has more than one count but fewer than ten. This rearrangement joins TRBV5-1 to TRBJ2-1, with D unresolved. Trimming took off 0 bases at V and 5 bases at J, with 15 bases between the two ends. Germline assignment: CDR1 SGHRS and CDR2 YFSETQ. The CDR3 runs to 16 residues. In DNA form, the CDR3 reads TGCGCCAGCAGCTTGGTAGGCCGCCGTCAAGACAATGAGCAGTTCTTC. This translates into CASSLVGRRQDNEQFF.

The CDR3, as DNA: TGTGCCAGCAGTTTTAATCGGGCTAGCGGAGAGGTCCAAGAGACCCAGTACTTC. The encoded protein is CASSFNRASGEVQETQYF. The chain combines TRBV28 with TRBJ2-5; 7 nucleotides match TRBD2. Germline CDR1 is MDHEN and CDR2 is SYDVKM. Germline trimming cut 3 bases from V and 1 base from J; bases unmatched to any gene: 14. The CDR3 covers 18 residues.

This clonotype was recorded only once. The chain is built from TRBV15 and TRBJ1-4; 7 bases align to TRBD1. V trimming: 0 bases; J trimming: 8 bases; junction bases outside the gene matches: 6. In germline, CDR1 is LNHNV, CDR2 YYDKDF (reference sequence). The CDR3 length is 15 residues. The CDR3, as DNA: TGTGCCACCAGCAGAGATAGGGGGACAGAAGAAAAACTGTTTTTT. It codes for CATSRDRGTEEKLFF.

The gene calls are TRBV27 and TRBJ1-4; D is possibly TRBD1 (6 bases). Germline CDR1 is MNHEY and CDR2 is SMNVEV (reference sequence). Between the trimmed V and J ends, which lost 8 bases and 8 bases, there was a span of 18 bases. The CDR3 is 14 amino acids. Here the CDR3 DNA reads TGTGCCAGCGGGCCCCGGACAGTGCGGGAAAAACTGTTTTTT. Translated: CASGPRTVREKLFF.

CDR3 sequence: CASSQERSLYEQYF. The CDR3 DNA sequence: TGCGCCAGCAGCCAAGAGCGGAGCCTCTACGAGCAGTACTTC. This sequence joins TRBV4-1 and TRBJ2-7; D remains unclear. Trimming shortened V by 0 bases and J by 3 bases, and 9 bases separated the two germline ends. The CDR3 has 14 residues. The germline gives CDR1 MGHRA, CDR2 YSYEKL.

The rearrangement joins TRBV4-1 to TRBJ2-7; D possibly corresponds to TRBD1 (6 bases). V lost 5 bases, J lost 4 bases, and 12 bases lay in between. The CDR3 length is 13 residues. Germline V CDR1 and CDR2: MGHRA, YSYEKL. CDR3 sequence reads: CASSSDSAYEQYF. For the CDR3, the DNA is TGCGCCAGCAGCTCGGACAGCGCTTACGAGCAGTACTTC.

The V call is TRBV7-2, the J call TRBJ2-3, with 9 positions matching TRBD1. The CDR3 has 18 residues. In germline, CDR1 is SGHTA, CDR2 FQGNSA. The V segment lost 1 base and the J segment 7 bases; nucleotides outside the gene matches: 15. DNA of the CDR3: TGTGCCAGCAGCTTAGTGGAGAACAGGGGGCAATATGTGAATACGCAGTATTTT. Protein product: CASSLVENRGQYVNTQYF.

Here the CDR3 DNA reads TGTGCCAGCAGCTTAGGGGGACTTCCCAAATGGCAGTTCTTC. Protein sequence: CASSLGGLPKWQFF. The chain combines TRBV7-8 with TRBJ2-1; D may be TRBD2 (6 bases). Trimming left V 1 base short and J 12 bases short, with 16 bases between. Germline CDR1 SGHVS, CDR2 FQNEAQ. This CDR3 region has 14 residues.

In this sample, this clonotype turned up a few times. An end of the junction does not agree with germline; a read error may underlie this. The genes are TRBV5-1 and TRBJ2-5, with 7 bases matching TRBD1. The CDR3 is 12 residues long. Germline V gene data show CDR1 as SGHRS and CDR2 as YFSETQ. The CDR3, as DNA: TGCGCCAGCAGCTTTGAGGGACAGACTCAGTACTTC. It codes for CASSFEGQTQYF.

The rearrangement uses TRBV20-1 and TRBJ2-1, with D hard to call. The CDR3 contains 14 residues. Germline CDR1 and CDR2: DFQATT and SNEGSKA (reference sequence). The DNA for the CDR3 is TGCTCTGACTCGGCGGAGCCGATCTACAATGAGCAGTTCTTC. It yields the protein CSDSAEPIYNEQFF.